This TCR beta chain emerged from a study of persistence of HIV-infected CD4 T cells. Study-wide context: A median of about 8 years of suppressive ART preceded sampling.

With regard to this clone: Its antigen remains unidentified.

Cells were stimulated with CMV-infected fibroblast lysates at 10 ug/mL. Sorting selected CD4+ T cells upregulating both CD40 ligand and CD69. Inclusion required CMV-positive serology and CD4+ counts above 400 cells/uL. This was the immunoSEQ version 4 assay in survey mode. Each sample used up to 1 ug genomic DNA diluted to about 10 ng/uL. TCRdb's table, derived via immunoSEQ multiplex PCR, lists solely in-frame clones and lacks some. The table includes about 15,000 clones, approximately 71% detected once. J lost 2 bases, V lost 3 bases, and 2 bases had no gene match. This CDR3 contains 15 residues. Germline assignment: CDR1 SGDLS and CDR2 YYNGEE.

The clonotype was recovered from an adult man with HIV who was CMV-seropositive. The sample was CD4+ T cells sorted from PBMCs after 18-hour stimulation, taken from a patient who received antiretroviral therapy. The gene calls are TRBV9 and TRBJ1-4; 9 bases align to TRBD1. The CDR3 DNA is TGTGCCAGCAGCGCCACAGGGGGCACTAATGAAAAACTGTTTTTT. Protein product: CASSATGGTNEKLFF. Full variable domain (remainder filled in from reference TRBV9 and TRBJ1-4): DSGVTQTPKHLITATGQRVTLRCSPRSGDLSVYWYQQSLDQGLQFLIQYYNGEERAKGNILERFSAQQFPDLHSELNLSSLELGDSALYFCASSATGGTNEKLFFGSGTQLSVL.